The 10 T cell receptor beta chains reported below all come from one sample, sequenced in a study of T cell responses to AZD1222 COVID-19 vaccine. Sequencing used immunoSEQ multiplex PCR; TCRdb keeps in-frame clones, though not all of them. The sample includes some 150,000 clones, 90% to 95% seen only once; the top ten take less than 1.6%. Sequencing was performed on peripheral blood, taken 28 days after the second AZD1222 dose. These receptors all come from an adult who received the AZD1222 COVID-19 vaccine.

The rearrangement joins TRBV6-5 to TRBJ1-2; D unresolved. The CDR3 consists of 15 residues. Germline V gene sequence: CDR1 MNHEY, CDR2 SVGAGI. V was clipped by 6 bases and J by 3 bases, with 17 bases between them. The CDR3 is CASSVTWRTDYGYTF. CDR3 coding DNA: TGTGCCAGCAGCGTTACCTGGAGGACGGACTATGGCTACACCTTC.

The V and J genes are TRBV4-1 and TRBJ1-2, with D unresolved. V was cut by 0 bases and J by 4 bases, with 9 bases left in between. CDR1 is MGHRA, CDR2 YSYEKL, per germline. The CDR3 length is 14 residues. The CDR3 nucleotides are TGCGCCAGCAGCCAAGATCGGAGGTCCTATGGCTACACCTTC. Translation gives CASSQDRRSYGYTF.

This sequence joins TRBV28 and TRBJ1-6; D is possibly TRBD1 (5 bases). The CDR3 length is 15 residues. Germline assignment: CDR1 MDHEN and CDR2 SYDVKM. Trimming took 2 bases from V and 2 from J, leaving 7 bases between them. CDR3 bases: TGTGCCAGCAGTTTACGGGGGGCCTATAATTCACCCCTCCACTTT. Its protein is CASSLRGAYNSPLHF.

This clone was picked up a small number of times. This chain connects TRBV5-1 to TRBJ1-2; TRBD1 matches at 10 bases. Trimming at V came to 4 bases and at J to 8 bases, leaving 11 bases not matched to a gene. The CDR3 is made up of 15 amino acids. The V gene's germline CDR1 is SGHRS and CDR2 YFSETQ. The CDR3 DNA follows: TGCGCCAGCAGCCTATCTACCGGGACAGGGGAAGGCTACACCTTC. It translates to CASSLSTGTGEGYTF.

CDR3 sequence (DNA): TGTGCCAGCAGCCCGAGTGAATCAGATACGCAGTATTTT. Translated: CASSPSESDTQYF. The chain has TRBV12-3 or TRBV12-4 and TRBJ2-3; D unclear. V was pared by 6 bases and J by 4 bases, with 11 bases between. The CDR3 runs to 13 residues.

This clone was detected only once. The J gene is TRBJ1-1, the V gene TRBV12-5, with a weak D call TRBD1 (5 bases). CDR3 size: 12 residues. Germline assignment: CDR1 LGHNT and CDR2 FRNRAP. With 6 bases removed from V and 4 bases from J, the gap between germline ends came to 9 bases. CDR3 sequence: CASGQGSTEAFF. As DNA, the CDR3 is TGTGCTAGTGGCCAGGGAAGCACTGAAGCTTTCTTT.

The J gene is TRBJ1-3, the V gene TRBV6-5; 9 positions agree with TRBD1. The trim removed 4 bases at V and 4 bases at J, leaving 8 bases unmatched. Germline assignment: CDR1 MNHEY and CDR2 SVGAGI. This CDR3 spans 16 amino acids. The chain's CDR3 is CASSWTGVRTGNTIYF. CDR3 nucleotide sequence: TGTGCCAGCAGTTGGACAGGGGTCAGGACAGGAAACACCATATATTTT.

The gene calls are TRBV9 and TRBJ2-1; 7 bases map to TRBD2. V was clipped by 0 bases and J by 5 bases; unmatched bases: 5. CDR1 and CDR2 from the germline V gene are SGDLS and YYNGEE. The CDR3 loop spans 15 amino acids. The CDR3 here is CASSVGAGRDNEQFF. CDR3 bases: TGTGCCAGCAGCGTAGGGGCAGGGAGGGACAATGAGCAGTTCTTC.

The chain is built from TRBV7-2 and TRBJ1-5; 9 bases map to TRBD1. V shed 5 bases, J shed 7 bases, and the junction held 15 bases outside the gene matches. The germline V gene encodes CDR1 SGHTA and CDR2 FQGNSA. The length of the CDR3 is 17 residues. The CDR3 DNA sequence: TGTGCCAGCAGCCCCGCGGCCGGGACAGGGAAAAGGCAGCCCCAGCATTTT. Amino acid sequence: CASSPAAGTGKRQPQHF.

The chain joins TRBV19 to TRBJ2-7; D uncertain. CDR1 and CDR2 from the germline V gene are LNHDA and SQIVND (reference sequence). The CDR3 extends over 14 amino acids. The V end lost 1 base, the J end lost 2 bases, and 9 bases lay between the germline ends. The CDR3 bases are TGTGCCAGTAGTATAGTAGCAGGCACCTACGAGCAGTACTTC. Protein: CASSIVAGTYEQYF.